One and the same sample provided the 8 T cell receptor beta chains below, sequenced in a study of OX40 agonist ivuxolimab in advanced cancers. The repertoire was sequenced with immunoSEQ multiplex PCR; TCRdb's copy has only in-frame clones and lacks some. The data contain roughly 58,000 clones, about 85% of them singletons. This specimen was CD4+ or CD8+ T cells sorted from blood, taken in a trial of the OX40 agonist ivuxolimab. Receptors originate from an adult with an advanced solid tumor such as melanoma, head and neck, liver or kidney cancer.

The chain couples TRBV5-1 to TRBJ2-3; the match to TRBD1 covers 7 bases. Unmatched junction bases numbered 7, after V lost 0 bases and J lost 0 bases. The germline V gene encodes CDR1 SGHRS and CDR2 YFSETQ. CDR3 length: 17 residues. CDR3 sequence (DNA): TGCGCCAGCAGCTTGGGCCGGGACAGAGCTAGCACAGATACGCAGTATTTT. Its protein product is CASSLGRDRASTDTQYF. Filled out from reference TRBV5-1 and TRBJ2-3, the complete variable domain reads KAGVTQTPRYLIKTRGQQVTLSCSPISGHRSVSWYQQTPGQGLQFLFEYFSETQRNKGNFPGRFSGRQFSNSRSEMNVSTLELGDSALYLCASSLGRDRASTDTQYFGPGTRLTVL.

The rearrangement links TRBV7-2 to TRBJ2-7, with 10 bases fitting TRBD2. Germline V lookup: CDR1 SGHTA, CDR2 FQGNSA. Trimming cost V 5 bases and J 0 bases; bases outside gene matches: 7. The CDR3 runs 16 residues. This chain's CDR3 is CASSESGRASSYEQYF. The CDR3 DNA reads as TGTGCCAGCAGCGAAAGCGGGAGGGCCTCCTCCTACGAGCAGTACTTC.

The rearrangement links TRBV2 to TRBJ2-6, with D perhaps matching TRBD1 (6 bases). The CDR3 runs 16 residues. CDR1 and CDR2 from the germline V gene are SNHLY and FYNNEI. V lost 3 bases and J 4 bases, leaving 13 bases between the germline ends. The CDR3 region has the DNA TGTGCCAGCAGTGAGAACAGGGTTGCGGGGGCCAACGTCCTGACTTTC. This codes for CASSENRVAGANVLTF.

The CDR3 spells CATAGLYGNTIYF. The CDR3 coding sequence is TGTGCCACCGCGGGATTATATGGCAACACCATATATTTT. The chain combines TRBV15 with TRBJ1-3; no reliable D call. Germline lookup yields CDR1 LNHNV and CDR2 YYDKDF (reference sequence). This CDR3 comprises 13 residues. V lost 8 bases and J lost 7, with 15 bases in between.

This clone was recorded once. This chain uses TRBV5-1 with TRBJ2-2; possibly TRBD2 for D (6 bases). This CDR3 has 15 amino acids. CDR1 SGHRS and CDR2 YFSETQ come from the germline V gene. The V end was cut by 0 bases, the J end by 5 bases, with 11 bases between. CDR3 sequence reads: CASSLALARTGELFF. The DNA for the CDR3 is TGCGCCAGCAGCTTGGCCCTAGCGAGAACCGGGGAGCTGTTTTTT.

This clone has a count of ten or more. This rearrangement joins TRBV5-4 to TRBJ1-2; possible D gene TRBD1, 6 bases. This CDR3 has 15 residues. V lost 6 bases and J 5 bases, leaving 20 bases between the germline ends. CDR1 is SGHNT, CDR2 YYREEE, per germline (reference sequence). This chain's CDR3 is CASNPGSTGHYGYTF. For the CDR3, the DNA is TGTGCCAGCAACCCGGGGTCTACAGGGCATTATGGCTACACCTTC.

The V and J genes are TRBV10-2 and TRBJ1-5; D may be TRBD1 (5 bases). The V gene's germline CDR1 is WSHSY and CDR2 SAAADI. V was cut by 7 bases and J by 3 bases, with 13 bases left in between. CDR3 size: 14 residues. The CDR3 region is CASTAGHFNQPQHF. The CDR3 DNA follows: TGCGCCAGCACCGCCGGACACTTCAATCAGCCCCAGCATTTT.

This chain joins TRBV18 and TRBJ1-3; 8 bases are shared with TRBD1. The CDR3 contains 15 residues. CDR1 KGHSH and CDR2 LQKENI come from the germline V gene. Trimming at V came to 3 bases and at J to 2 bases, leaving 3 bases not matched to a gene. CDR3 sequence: CASSPVQGAGNTIYF. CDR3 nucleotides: TGTGCCAGCTCACCCGTACAGGGGGCTGGAAACACCATATATTTT.